This T cell receptor beta chain came from a study of blood T cell repertoires in COVID-19. Method: immunoSEQ multiplex PCR; TCRdb's copy keeps in-frame clones and lacks some. Of around 160,000 clones in the sample, approximately 90% were seen once. There are 13 residues in the CDR3. With V trimmed by 7 bases and J by 9 bases, 8 bases remained unmatched. The rearrangement uses TRBV12-3 or TRBV12-4 and TRBJ1-5, with 8 bases that match TRBD1. Specimen: peripheral blood. The receptor's source is a man aged 18 to 29 with acute or convalescent COVID-19. As DNA, the CDR3 is TGTGCCAGCACCCTAGGACAGGGTGGGCCCCAGCATTTT. This encodes CASTLGQGGPQHF.